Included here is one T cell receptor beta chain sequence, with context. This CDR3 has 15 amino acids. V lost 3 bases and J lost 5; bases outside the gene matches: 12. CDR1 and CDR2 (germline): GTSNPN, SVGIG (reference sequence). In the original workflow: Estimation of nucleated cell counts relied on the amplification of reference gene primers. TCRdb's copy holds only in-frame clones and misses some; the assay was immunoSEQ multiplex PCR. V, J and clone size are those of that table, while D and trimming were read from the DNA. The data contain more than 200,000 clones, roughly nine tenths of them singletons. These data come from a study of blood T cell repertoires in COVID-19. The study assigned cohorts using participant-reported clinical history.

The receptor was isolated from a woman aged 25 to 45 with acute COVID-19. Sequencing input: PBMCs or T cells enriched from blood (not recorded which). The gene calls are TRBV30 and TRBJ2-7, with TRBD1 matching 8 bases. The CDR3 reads CAWRWTGTIGNEQYF. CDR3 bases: TGTGCCTGGAGGTGGACAGGGACCATTGGGAACGAGCAGTACTTC.